The table lists the clone carrying this T cell receptor beta chain with a few counts. Its antigen is not known. Sequencing templates came from extracted RNA that was reverse transcribed into cDNA. Clones were read by immunoSEQ multiplex PCR, and TCRdb kept only the in-frame ones, dropping some. The profile shows 120,000 to 150,000 clones, 45% to 60% of them singletons. The data were taken from a study of CD8+ T cells in alopecia areata. Study in general: For the treated group, dosing was oral tofacitinib at 5 to 10 mg twice daily. Tofacitinib dosing lasted 6 to 18 months, which was then followed by 6 months off drug.

As part of sample collection, lesional scalp punch biopsies and peripheral blood were taken from alopecia areata patients. Whole-study results and caveats: Clonality exceeded that of normal scalp in lesional scalp, most notably in alopecia totalis/universalis.

This CDR3 has 15 amino acids. The V end lost 2 bases, the J end lost 1 base, and 12 bases lay between the germline ends. Germline V CDR1 and CDR2: MNHEY, SVGAGI. The clonotype originates from a human donor with alopecia areata. The sequencing input was CD4+ T cells sorted from blood. The chain has TRBV6-5 and TRBJ2-7, with D hard to call. In DNA form, the CDR3 reads TGTGCCAGCAGTTACAACTCTGCGGTTTCCTACGAGCAGTACTTC. It codes for CASSYNSAVSYEQYF.